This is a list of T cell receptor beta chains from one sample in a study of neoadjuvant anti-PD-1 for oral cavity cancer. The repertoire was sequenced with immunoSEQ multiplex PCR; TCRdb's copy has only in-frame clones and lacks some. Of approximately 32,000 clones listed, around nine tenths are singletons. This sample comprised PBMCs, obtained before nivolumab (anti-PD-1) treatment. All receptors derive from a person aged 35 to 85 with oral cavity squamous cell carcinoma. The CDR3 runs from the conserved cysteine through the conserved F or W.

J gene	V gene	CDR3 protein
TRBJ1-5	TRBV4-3	CASSQEAGSNQPQHF
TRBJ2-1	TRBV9	CASSTGLAAYNEQFF
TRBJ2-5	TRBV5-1	CASSLQDSEETQYF
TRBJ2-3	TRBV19	CASSTDRSTDTQYF
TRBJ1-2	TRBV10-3	CAISEQQGRRTF
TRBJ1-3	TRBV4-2	CASSQVPRDYTENTIYF
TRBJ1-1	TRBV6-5	CASSPREGTEAFF
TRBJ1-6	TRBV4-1	CASSQDRQLNSPLHF
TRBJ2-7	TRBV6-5	CASSFSGGRSYEQYF
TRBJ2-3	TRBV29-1	CSVELNRADTQYF
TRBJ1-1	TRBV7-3	CASSLTNRRAEAFF
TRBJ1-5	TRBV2	CASSLQESNQPQHF
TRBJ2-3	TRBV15	CATSRDRGWDTQYF
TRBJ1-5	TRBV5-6	CASSSAGTYQPQHF
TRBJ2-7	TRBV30	CAWKRRRGYEQYF
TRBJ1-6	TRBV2	CASSLDRVDSPLHF
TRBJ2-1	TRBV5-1	CASSLESYNEQFF
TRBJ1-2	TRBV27	CASSFSGGYGGGYTF
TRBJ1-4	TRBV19	CASRRDSEGEKLFF
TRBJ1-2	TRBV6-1	CASSEGADNYGYTF
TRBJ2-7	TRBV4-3	CASSQEWSTYEQYF
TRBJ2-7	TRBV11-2	CASSSRDRGYEQYF
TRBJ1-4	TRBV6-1	CASSALGVTNEKLFF
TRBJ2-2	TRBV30	CAWNRDRGNTGELFF
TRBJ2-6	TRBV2	CASRPGTGAAGANVLTF
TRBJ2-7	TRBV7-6	CASSLGTSAEQYF
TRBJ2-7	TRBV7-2	CASSLAPGQAYSYEQYF
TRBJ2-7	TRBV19	CASSPSSGAAHSYEQYF
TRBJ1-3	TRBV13	CASSGGDSGNTIYF
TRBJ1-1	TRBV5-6	CASSLVDRMNTEAFF
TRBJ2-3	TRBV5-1	CASSLAGGYTDTQYF
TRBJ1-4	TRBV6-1	CASSEALWEKLFF
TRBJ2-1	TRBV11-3	CASSTEQADNEQFF
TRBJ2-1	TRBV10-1	CASSEVGGEQFF
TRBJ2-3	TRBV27	CATGLGATDTQYF
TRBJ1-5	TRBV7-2	CASSLDWGKTQHF
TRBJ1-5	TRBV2	CASSGQHNQPQHF
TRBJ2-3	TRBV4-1	CASSQEGAAGRTDTQYF
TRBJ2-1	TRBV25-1	CASSVGTGVGYNEQFF
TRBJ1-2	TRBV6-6	CASSYSGGSNYGYTF
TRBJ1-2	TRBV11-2	CASSLDAQTTINYGYTF
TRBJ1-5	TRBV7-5	CARSVWDRRNQPQHF
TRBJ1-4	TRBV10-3	CAIRGDRGEKLFF
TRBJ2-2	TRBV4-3	CASSQDRGIAGELFF
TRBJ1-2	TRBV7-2	CASSEGQPPNYGYTF
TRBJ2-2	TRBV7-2	CASSLGGPNTGELFF
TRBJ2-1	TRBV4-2	CASSLEPGVYNEQFF
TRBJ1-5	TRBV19	CASMEGLGENQPQHF
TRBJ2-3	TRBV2	CASSAVVTSTDTQYF
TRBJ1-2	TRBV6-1	CASRGTGGDGYTF
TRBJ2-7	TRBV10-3	CAHGDSTYEQYF
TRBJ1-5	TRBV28	CASSSQGISNQPQHF
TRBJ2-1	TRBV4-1	CASSHGGGGNEQFF
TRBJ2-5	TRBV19	CASSPGPTQETQYF
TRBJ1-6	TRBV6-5	CASSYWWGSDSPLHF
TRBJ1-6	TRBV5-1	CASSLPRPLHF
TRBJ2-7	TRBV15	CATSEGRGAPREQYF
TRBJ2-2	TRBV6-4	CASSEGAGENTGELFF
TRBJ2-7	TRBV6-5	CASGSAGAGSYEQYF
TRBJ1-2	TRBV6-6	CASSQGRGYGYTF